The clone carrying this T cell receptor (beta chain) was recorded a few times. The data were obtained in a study of identical twins. V was pared by 0 bases and J by 5 bases, with 23 bases between. The CDR3 loop spans 19 amino acids. Looked up from germline, CDR1 is LNHNV and CDR2 is YYDKDF (reference sequence). TCRdb passed the 5' RACE reads through MiXCR, listing each CDR3 protein once. The data show roughly 200,000 distinct CDR3 sequences, 15% to 20% seen once. This sample was also put to use in a study of T cells expressing NK-cell markers.

V usage is TRBV15 and J usage is TRBJ2-1; D is ambiguous. Sequences were obtained from CD8+ T cells sorted from blood. The sequence came from a woman between 18 and 30 years old in good health. The CDR3 region has the DNA TGTGCCACCAGCAGAGACCCCGCTTCGGCTAGGTTCCTCCACAATGAGCAGTTCTTC. It encodes CATSRDPASARFLHNEQFF.